This T cell receptor (beta chain) originates from a study of blood T cell repertoires in COVID-19. The wider study: PBMCs, B-cell-depleted T cells, or T cells were the source of the cDNA or gDNA that made up the material.

Germline V gene sequence: CDR1 LGHDT, CDR2 YNNKEL (reference sequence). The ends were cut back, 3 bases at V and 2 bases at J, with 13 bases in the middle. The CDR3 length is 15 residues. As originally analysed: For nucleated cells, counts were estimated from reference gene primer amplification. Assay: immunoSEQ multiplex PCR; the TCRdb copy retains only in-frame clones and omits some. That table is the source of V, J and clone size, and D and trimming were worked out from the DNA. Of around 30,000 clones listed, about 82% are singletons. Specimen: peripheral blood. This clonotype was obtained from a man in his 60s with active COVID-19. The J gene is TRBJ2-5, the V gene TRBV3-1 (or the pseudogene TRBV3-2); D not resolved. The CDR3 protein is CASSHGNYGQETQYF. CDR3 DNA: TGTGCCAGCAGCCATGGTAACTACGGACAAGAGACCCAGTACTTC.